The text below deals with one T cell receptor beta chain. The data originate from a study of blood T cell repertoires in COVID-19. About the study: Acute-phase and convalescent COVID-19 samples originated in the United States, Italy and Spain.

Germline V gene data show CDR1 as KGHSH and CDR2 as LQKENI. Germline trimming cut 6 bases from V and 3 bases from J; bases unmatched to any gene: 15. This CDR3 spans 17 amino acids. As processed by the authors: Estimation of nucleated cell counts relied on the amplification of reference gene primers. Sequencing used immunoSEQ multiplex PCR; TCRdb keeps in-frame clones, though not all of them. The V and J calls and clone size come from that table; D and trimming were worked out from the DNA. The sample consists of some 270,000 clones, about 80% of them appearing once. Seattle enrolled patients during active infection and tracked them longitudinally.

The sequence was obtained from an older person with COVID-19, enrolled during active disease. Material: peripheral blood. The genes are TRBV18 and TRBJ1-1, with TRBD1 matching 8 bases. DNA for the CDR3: TGTGCCAGCTCCCCGCGTTCACAACAGGGGGGAGACACTGAAGCTTTCTTT. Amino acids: CASSPRSQQGGDTEAFF. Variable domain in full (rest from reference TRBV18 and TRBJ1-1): NAGVMQNPRHLVRRRGQEARLRCSPMKGHSHVYWYRQLPEEGLKFMVYLQKENIIDESGMPKERFSAEFPKEGPSILRIQQVVRGDSAAYFCASSPRSQQGGDTEAFFGQGTRLTVV.